This paragraph covers one T cell receptor (beta chain) sequence. Per sample, a minimum of 6.5 million PBMCs were isolated. This record comes from a study of blood T cells in healthy people across ages. The second PCR ran about 6 to 11 cycles with a sample-barcoded 5' primer and J-beta primers. At least 2.5 million CDR3-containing paired-end reads were obtained per sample. TCRdb re-analysed the 5' RACE reads in MiXCR, keeping a single row per CDR3 protein. The table shows about 800,000 distinct CDR3 sequences, with 25% occurring only once. These same records also appear under a second study, on T cells of mothers and their children. That source reports: Over 9.5 million reads per mother and some 2.9 million per child were obtained. The overlap seen between related mothers and children slightly exceeded that of unrelated pairs, though not significantly.

This sequence originates from a boy aged 10-17 years in good health. The sample was blood.

The CDR3 DNA follows: TGCAGTGCTAGAGAGACAGGGAGTTATAGCAATCAGCCCCAGCATTTT. The encoded protein is CSARETGSYSNQPQHF. This sequence joins TRBV20-1 and TRBJ1-5; the match to TRBD1 covers 7 bases. In germline, CDR1 is DFQATT, CDR2 SNEGSKA (reference sequence). The CDR3 extends over 16 amino acids. Trimming took 0 bases from V and 0 from J; bases not matched to a gene: 5.